This T cell receptor beta chain was sequenced in a study of chemoradiotherapy in HPV16-positive cancers. In germline, CDR1 is SGHVS, CDR2 FNYEAQ. Deletions cut 5 bases from V and 5 bases from J, with 12 bases between. There are 13 residues in the CDR3. Data came from immunoSEQ multiplex PCR; TCRdb stores just in-frame clones and leaves some out. The sample shows about 8,600 clones, roughly 89% of them seen only once. The sequenced sample was blood, obtained from a patient who underwent chemoradiotherapy. This TCR was recovered from a human donor with HPV-associated anogenital cancer. The J gene is TRBJ1-1, the V gene TRBV7-6; no clear D gene. The CDR3 DNA is TGTGCCAGCAGCGCCCCGGGCGGGACTGAAGCTTTCTTT. Its translation is CASSAPGGTEAFF.